Listed below are T cell receptor beta chains from one sample, sequenced in a study of OX40 agonist ivuxolimab in advanced cancers. Some clones are missing from TCRdb's copy, which holds only in-frame ones; the method was immunoSEQ multiplex PCR. This table has some 80,000 clones, approximately 86% appearing once. Sequenced here: CD4+ or CD8+ T cells sorted from blood, sampled in a trial of the OX40 agonist ivuxolimab. The receptors were gathered from an adult with an advanced solid tumor such as melanoma, head and neck, liver or kidney cancer. Both conserved end residues are part of each CDR3. A D gene is named only where the DNA matches it firmly. Clone size is stated in some rows and not others, as once, few, many or a class when expanded.

>TRBJ2-3|TRBV2|15|-|TRBD2
CASRPGTSGTDTQYF
TGTGCCAGCAGACCCGGGACTAGCGGCACAGATACGCAGTATTTT
>TRBJ1-6|TRBV10-3|14|-|TRBD1
CAISGQGPGSPLHF
TGTGCCATCAGCGGACAGGGGCCGGGTTCACCCCTCCACTTT
>TRBJ2-1|TRBV5-8|13|few|TRBD1
CASSAGTGGQRFF
TGTGCCAGCAGCGCTGGGACAGGGGGCCAGCGGTTCTTC
>TRBJ1-4|TRBV5-4|13|-|-
CASSLVPREKLFF
TGTGCCAGCAGCTTGGTCCCCCGGGAAAAACTGTTTTTT
>TRBJ1-6|TRBV13|14|-|TRBD1
CASSFDRGVVPLHF
TGTGCCAGCAGTTTCGACAGGGGGGTGGTCCCCCTCCACTTT
>TRBJ2-2|TRBV5-1|16|-|TRBD1
CASSLAGTGSIGELFF
TGCGCCAGCAGCTTGGCCGGGACAGGGTCGATCGGGGAGCTGTTTTTT
>TRBJ1-2|TRBV6-1|13|-|-
CASRFGGQYGYTF
TGTGCCAGCAGGTTCGGGGGGCAGTATGGCTACACCTTC
>TRBJ1-2|TRBV28|13|-|TRBD1
CASSLGQEMGYTF
TGTGCCAGCAGTTTAGGACAGGAGATGGGCTACACCTTC
>TRBJ1-6|TRBV28|15|-|TRBD1
CASTINRGQNSPLHF
TGTGCCAGCACGATAAACCGGGGACAGAATTCACCCCTCCACTTT
>TRBJ1-2|TRBV28|15|-|TRBD1
CASSSRGRVDYGYTF
TGTGCCAGCAGTTCCAGGGGGCGCGTGGACTATGGCTACACCTTC
>TRBJ1-5|TRBV28|15|-|TRBD1
CASSPLTGGIQPQHF
TGTGCCAGCAGTCCTCTGACAGGGGGCATTCAGCCCCAGCATTTT
>TRBJ1-4|TRBV5-1|18|once|TRBD1
CASSLGPLTGGVNEKLFF
TGCGCCAGCAGCTTGGGGCCACTGACAGGGGGGGTTAATGAAAAACTGTTTTTT
>TRBJ1-2|TRBV19|16|-|TRBD1
CASSIFNPKGAYGYTF
TGTGCCAGTAGTATTTTCAACCCCAAGGGGGCCTATGGCTACACCTTC
>TRBJ1-5|TRBV2|14|-|TRBD1
CASRRGTDNQPQHF
TGTGCCAGCAGGCGAGGGACAGACAATCAGCCCCAGCATTTT
>TRBJ2-7|TRBV28|16|-|-
CASSLFIRIYTYEQYF
TGTGCCAGCAGTTTATTCATCAGGATCTACACTTACGAGCAGTACTTC
>TRBJ1-2|TRBV6-6|16|-|-
CASRSSGHPGTIGYTF
TGTGCCAGCAGATCCTCAGGTCACCCAGGGACTATTGGCTACACCTTC
>TRBJ2-4|TRBV10-1|14|-|-
CASSESPAQNIQYF
TGCGCCAGCAGTGAGTCCCCGGCACAAAACATTCAGTACTTC
>TRBJ2-2|TRBV29-1|14|-|-
CSVWGDANTGELFF
TGCAGCGTTTGGGGGGACGCGAACACCGGGGAGCTGTTTTTT
>TRBJ1-5|TRBV19|14|-|TRBD1
CASSISQGGQPQHF
TGTGCCAGTAGTATTAGCCAGGGGGGTCAGCCCCAGCATTTT
>TRBJ2-7|TRBV5-1|14|once|TRBD1
CASSLGQGRYEQYF
TGCGCCAGCAGCTTGGGACAGGGCCGTTACGAGCAGTACTTC
>TRBJ2-5|TRBV30|13|-|-
CAWFRPEGETQYF
TGTGCCTGGTTCCGCCCGGAGGGGGAGACCCAGTACTTC
>TRBJ1-5|TRBV28|14|once|TRBD1
CASSSGGLSQPQHF
TGTGCCAGCAGTTCAGGGGGCTTAAGTCAGCCCCAGCATTTT
>TRBJ1-2|TRBV30|13|-|TRBD1
CAWIPGQVNGYTF
TGTGCCTGGATCCCGGGACAGGTTAACGGCTACACCTTC
>TRBJ2-1|TRBV7-3|13|-|-
CASSLTSYNEQFF
TGTGCCAGCAGCTTAACGAGTTACAATGAGCAGTTCTTC
>TRBJ1-2|TRBV28|13|once|-
CASSRGQGGGYTF
TGTGCCAGCAGTAGGGGTCAGGGCGGCGGCTACACCTTC
>TRBJ2-3|TRBV5-4|14|-|-
CASSLVGGSDTQYF
TGTGCCAGCAGCTTGGTCGGAGGTTCAGATACGCAGTATTTT
>TRBJ2-7|TRBV6-5|16|-|TRBD2
CASSYSASGGGYEQYF
TGTGCCAGCAGTTACTCGGCCTCCGGGGGGGGATACGAGCAGTACTTC
>TRBJ2-2|TRBV7-7|12|-|-
CASSSGRGELFF
TGTGCCAGCAGCTCCGGGAGAGGGGAGCTGTTTTTT
>TRBJ1-1|TRBV5-4|13|-|-
CASSLQGGTEAFF
TGTGCCAGCAGCTTACAGGGAGGAACTGAAGCTTTCTTT
>TRBJ2-7|TRBV28|14|once|TRBD2
CATIEAGESYEQYF
TGTGCCACCATAGAAGCGGGGGAGTCCTACGAGCAGTACTTC
>TRBJ1-2|TRBV6-5|13|-|-
CASSYRASYGYTF
TGTGCCAGCAGTTACAGGGCATCCTATGGCTACACCTTC
>TRBJ1-2|TRBV10-3|13|few|TRBD1
CAIWTGTVDGYTF
TGTGCCATCTGGACAGGGACTGTCGATGGCTACACCTTC
>TRBJ1-5|TRBV7-2|14|-|-
CASSRGHRGQPQHF
TGTGCCAGCAGCCGCGGACACCGCGGTCAGCCCCAGCATTTT
>TRBJ2-7|TRBV19|15|-|TRBD1
CASSEQGESSYEQYF
TGTGCCAGTAGCGAACAGGGGGAGAGCTCCTACGAGCAGTACTTC
>TRBJ2-2|TRBV25-1|17|-|TRBD1
CASSGSAGTGFTGELFF
TGTGCCAGCAGTGGATCCGCTGGGACAGGGTTCACCGGGGAGCTGTTTTTT
>TRBJ1-5|TRBV11-2|13|-|-
CASSTGPNQPQHF
TGTGCCAGCAGCACCGGGCCCAATCAGCCCCAGCATTTT